The T cell receptor (beta chain) described here comes from a study of PD-1 blockade in mismatch repair-deficient tumors. Study-wide results and limits: After pembrolizumab, tumor-resident clones rose rapidly, then generally contracted before radiologic responses.

Every patient had mismatch repair deficiency by PCR or immunohistochemistry. TCR sequencing covered a few patients who responded to pembrolizumab. About this clone itself: What it binds is not known.

Germline trimming cut 5 bases from V and 3 bases from J; bases unmatched to any gene: 9. Germline V lookup: CDR1 SEHNR, CDR2 FQNEAQ (reference sequence). This CDR3 contains 16 residues. This table comes from immunoSEQ multiplex PCR, and its TCRdb copy is limited to in-frame clones, with some not included. The table has over 75,000 clones, 81% seen once; the top ten hold roughly 2.7%. J is TRBJ1-2 and V is TRBV7-9; 10 nucleotides align to TRBD1. The material was peripheral blood, obtained 12 weeks after starting pembrolizumab. This receptor was taken from an adult with mismatch repair-deficient cancer. CDR3 sequence reads: CASSRLATGGDYGYTF. The CDR3 region has the DNA TGTGCCAGCAGCCGTCTAGCGACAGGGGGCGACTATGGCTACACCTTC.